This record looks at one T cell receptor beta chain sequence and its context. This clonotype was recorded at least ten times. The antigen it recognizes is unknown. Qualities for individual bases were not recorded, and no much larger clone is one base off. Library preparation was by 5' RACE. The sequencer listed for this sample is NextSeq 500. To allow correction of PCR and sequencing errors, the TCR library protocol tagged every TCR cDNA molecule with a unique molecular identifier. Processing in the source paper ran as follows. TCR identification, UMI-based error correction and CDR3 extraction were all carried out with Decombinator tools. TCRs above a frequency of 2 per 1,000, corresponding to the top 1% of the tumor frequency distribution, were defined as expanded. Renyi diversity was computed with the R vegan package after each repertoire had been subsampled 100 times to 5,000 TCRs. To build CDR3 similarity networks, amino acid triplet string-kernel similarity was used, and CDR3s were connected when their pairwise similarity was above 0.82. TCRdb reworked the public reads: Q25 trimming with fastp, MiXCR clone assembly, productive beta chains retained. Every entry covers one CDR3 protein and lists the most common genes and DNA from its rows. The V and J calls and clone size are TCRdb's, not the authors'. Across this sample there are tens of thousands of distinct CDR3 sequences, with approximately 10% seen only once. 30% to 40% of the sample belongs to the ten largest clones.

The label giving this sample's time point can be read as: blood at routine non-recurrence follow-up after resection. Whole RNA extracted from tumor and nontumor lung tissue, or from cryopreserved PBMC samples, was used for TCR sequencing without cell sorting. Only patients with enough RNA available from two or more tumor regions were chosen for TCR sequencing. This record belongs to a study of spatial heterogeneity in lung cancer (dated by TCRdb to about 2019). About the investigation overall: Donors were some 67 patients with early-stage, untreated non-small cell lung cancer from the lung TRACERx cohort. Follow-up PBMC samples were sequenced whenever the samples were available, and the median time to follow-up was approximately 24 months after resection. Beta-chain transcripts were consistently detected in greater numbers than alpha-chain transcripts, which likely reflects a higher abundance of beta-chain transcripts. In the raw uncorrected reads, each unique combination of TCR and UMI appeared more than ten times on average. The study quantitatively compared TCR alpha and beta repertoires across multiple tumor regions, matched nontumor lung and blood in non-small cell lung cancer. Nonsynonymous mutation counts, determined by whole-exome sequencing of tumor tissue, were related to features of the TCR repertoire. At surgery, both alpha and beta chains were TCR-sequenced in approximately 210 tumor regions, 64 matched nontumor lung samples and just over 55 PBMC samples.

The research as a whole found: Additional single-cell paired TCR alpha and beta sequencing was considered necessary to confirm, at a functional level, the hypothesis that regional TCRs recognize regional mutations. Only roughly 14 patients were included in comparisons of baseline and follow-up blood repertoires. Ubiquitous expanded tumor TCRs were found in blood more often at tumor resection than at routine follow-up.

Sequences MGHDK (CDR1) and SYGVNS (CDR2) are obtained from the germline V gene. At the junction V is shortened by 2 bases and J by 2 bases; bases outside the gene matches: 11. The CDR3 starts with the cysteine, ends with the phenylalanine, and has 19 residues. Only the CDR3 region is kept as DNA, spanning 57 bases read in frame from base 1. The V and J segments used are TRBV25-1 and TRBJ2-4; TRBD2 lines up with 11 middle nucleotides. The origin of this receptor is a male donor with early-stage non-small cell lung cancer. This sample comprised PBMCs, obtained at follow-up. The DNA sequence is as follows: TGTGCCAGCAGTGAAGGGGTTAGCGGGAGGGCCGGGACCAAAAACATTCAGTACTTC. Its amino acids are CASSEGVSGRAGTKNIQYF.